This T cell receptor (beta chain) was sequenced for a study of blood T cell repertoires in COVID-19 (TCRdb year 2020). The study in broad terms: Recovered participants in ImmuneRACE Cohort 3 were defined by two consecutive negative NP/OP PCR tests, clearance by a healthcare professional, or resolution of symptoms. Samples from collaborators originated in the United States, Italy and Spain and spanned both the acute and convalescent phases of COVID-19. The prospective study material was composed of cDNA or gDNA derived from T cells, B-cell-depleted T cells, or PBMCs. Deeply sampled blood TCRbeta repertoires from subjects exposed to, actively infected with, or recovered from COVID-19 were included in the dataset. The repertoires were released in a freely available public database intended as a resource for research on the immune response to SARS-CoV-2. Samples came from the ongoing ImmuneRACE study (first 160 participants) plus 1,254 subjects from 6 global collaborators. A de-identified subject ID, COVID-19 status, age in years and sex were almost always included in the sample metadata. Where available, HLA class I and class II types were obtained from metadata supplied by the sample provider rather than from assay-based typing.

The CDR3 runs 17 amino acids, cysteine and phenylalanine included. CDR3 DNA only is kept here, 51 bases in frame from base 1. Based on the germline V gene, the CDR1 and CDR2 sequences are MNHNS and SASEGT. As to this clone: No antigen is known for it. One end of the junction fails to match germline, which may point to a read error.

Participants in the prospective study were aged about 18 to 95 years, lived in 20 to 30 United States geographic areas, and enrolled through a virtual design. Cohort assignment in the prospective study relied on participant-reported clinical history from a screening survey and a study questionnaire. In the prospective study, whole blood, serum and a nasopharyngeal or oropharyngeal swab were collected from each participant by mobile phlebotomists. Over a roughly 2-month period, participants in the prospective study had the option of providing additional blood draws and questionnaires. Before DNA extraction, prospective study blood samples were shipped either frozen or at room temperature. The full study reports these points: The quantity of clinical and demographic metadata differed by source and by participant and was supplied without curation.

TCRbeta CDR3 regions were amplified from genomic DNA using the immunoSEQ Assay, a bias-controlled multiplex PCR. The authors' analysis ran thus. The number of nucleated cells in each sample was estimated from the amplification of reference gene primers within the assay. To quantify the absolute abundance of each unique TCRbeta CDR3 rearrangement, sequence reads were collapsed and filtered. Productive Simpson clonality was computed per sample as the square root of Simpson's diversity index over productive rearrangements. TCRdb mirrors the immuneACCESS table, restricted to in-frame sequences. Some clones are absent from its copies; in checked studies, under half trace to an unresolved V gene, and the reason for the others is unknown. V, J and clone size are those of that table, while D and trimming were read from the DNA. For this sample there are hundreds of thousands of clones; approximately 87% appear just once. The top ten clones comprise approximately 3.1% of the sample.

Sequencing was done on a sample of PBMCs or T cells enriched from blood (not recorded which). Recombination linked TRBV6-1 to TRBJ1-1; a tentative D call is TRBD1 (5 bases match). The sequence was collected from a woman aged 45 to 65 in a cohort exposed to, infected with or recovered from COVID-19 (not recorded which). The nucleotides read TGTGCCAGCAGGGAAGGGTGGGGCTCAATACTGAACACTGAAGCTTTCTTT. Translated, it gives CASREGWGSILNTEAFF.